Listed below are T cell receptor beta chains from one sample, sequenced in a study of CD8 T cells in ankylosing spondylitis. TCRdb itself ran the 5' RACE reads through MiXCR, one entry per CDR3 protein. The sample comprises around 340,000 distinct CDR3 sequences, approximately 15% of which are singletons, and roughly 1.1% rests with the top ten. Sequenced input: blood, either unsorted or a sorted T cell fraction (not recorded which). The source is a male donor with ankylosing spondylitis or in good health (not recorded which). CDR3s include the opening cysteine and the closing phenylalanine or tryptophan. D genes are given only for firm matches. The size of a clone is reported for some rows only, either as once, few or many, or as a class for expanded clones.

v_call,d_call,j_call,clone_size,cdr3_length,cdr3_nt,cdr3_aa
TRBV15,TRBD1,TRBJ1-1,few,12,TGTGCCACCAGCAGTAGACAGGGTGAAGCTTTCTTT,CATSSRQGEAFF
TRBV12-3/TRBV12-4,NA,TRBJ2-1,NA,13,TGTGCCAGCGGGATGCTGGGAATTAATGAGCAGTTCTTC,CASGMLGINEQFF
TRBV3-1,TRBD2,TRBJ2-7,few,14,TGTGCCAGCAGCCAAGCCCGGACTAGCTACGAGCAGTACTTC,CASSQARTSYEQYF
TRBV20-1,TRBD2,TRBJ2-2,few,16,TGCAGTGCTAGAGTACACGGGGGGGCCCTCACCGGGGAGCTGTTTTTT,CSARVHGGALTGELFF
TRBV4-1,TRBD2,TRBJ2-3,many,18,TGCGCCAGCAGCCAACCGGGCAGCGGGAGCCTTAGCACAGATACGCAGTATTTT,CASSQPGSGSLSTDTQYF
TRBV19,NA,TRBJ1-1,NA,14,TGTGCCAGTAGTTTACAGAGGCAGGGGACTGAAGCTTTCTTT,CASSLQRQGTEAFF
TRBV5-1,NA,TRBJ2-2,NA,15,TGCGCCAGCACAGGCCCGACAGGCAACACCGGGGAGCTGTTTTTT,CASTGPTGNTGELFF
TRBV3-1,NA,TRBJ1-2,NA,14,TGTGCCAGCAGCCCCTGGAGGGCTACCTATGGCTACACCTTC,CASSPWRATYGYTF
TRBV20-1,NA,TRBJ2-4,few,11,TGCAGTGCCGGGGACTCTATCAATCAGTACTTC,CSAGDSINQYF
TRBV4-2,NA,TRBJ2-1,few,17,TGTGCCAGCAGCCAAGGCTCAGGGGAGGGGGCGAACAATGAGCAGTTCTTC,CASSQGSGEGANNEQFF
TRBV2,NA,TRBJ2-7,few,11,TGTGCCAGCATTTACGCCCAGGAGACTAACTTC,CASIYAQETNF
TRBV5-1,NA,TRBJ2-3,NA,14,TGCGCCAGCAGCTTTCGACAGAGCACAGATACGCAGTATTTT,CASSFRQSTDTQYF
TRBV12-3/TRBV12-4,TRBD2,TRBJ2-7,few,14,TGTGCCAGCGTCGGGACTAGCGGGAGGCACGAGCAGTACTTC,CASVGTSGRHEQYF
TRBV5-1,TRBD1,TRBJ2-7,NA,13,TGCGCCAGCATGGGACAGGGTCCTTCTGAGCAGTACTTC,CASMGQGPSEQYF
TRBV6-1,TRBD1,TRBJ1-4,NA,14,TGTGCCAGCAGGGGACAGGGGGCAGGAGAAAAACTGTTTTTT,CASRGQGAGEKLFF
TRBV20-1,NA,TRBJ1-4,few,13,TGCAGTGCTAGAGGAGGACCTAATGAAAAACTGTTTTTT,CSARGGPNEKLFF
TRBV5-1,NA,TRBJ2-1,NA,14,TGCGCCAGTCACTTAGGTGGGAGTACGAATGAGCAGTTCTTC,CASHLGGSTNEQFF
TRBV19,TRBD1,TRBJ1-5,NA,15,TGTGCCAGTAGATCCAGGGACAGGACAAATCAGCCCCAGCATTTT,CASRSRDRTNQPQHF
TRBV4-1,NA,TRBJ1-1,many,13,TGCGCCAGCAGCCAGGGGGATGACACTGAAGCTTTCTTT,CASSQGDDTEAFF
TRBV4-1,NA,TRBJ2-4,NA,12,TGCGCCAGCAGCCAAGAATCGAACATTCAGTACTTC,CASSQESNIQYF
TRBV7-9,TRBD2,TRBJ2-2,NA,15,TGTGCCAGCAGCCGAGGGACTAGCGAGACCGGGGAGCTGTTTTTT,CASSRGTSETGELFF
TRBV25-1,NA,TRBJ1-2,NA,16,TGTGCCAGCTTCGACCCCCGCCAGCCACCAAACTATGGCTACACCTTC,CASFDPRQPPNYGYTF
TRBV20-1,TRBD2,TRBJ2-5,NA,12,TGCAGTGCTTCTCCTAGCGGGGGAACCCAGTACTTC,CSASPSGGTQYF